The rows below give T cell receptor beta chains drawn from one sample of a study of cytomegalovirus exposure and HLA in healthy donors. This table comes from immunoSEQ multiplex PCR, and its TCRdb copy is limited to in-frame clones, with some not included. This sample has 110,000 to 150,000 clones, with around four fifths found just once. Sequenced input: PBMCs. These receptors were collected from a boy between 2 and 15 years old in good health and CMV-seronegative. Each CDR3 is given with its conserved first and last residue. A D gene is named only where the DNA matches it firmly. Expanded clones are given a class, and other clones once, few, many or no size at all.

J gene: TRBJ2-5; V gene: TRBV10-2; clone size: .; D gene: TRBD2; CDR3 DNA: TGCGCCAGCAGTGAGGGACTAGCGGGCTTCCAAGAGACCCAGTACTTC; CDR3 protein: CASSEGLAGFQETQYF
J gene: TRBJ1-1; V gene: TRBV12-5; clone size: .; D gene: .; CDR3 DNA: TGTGCTAGTGGTTTCTTCTTCGGGACACAGCAAGCTTTCTTT; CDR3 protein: CASGFFFGTQQAFF
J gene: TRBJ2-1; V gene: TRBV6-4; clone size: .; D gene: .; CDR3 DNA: TGTGCCAGCAGTGACTCAACGGAGGGAGGTGAGCAGTTCTTC; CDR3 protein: CASSDSTEGGEQFF
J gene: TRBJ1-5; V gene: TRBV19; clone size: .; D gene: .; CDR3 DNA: TGTGCCAGTAGTATAGGAGTGGGAGGGTCCCGCAATCAGCCCCAGCATTTT; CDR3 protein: CASSIGVGGSRNQPQHF
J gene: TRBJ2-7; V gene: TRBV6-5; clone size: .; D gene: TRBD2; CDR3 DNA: TGTGCCAGCAGTTATGGACTAGCGGGAACCTACGAGCAGTACTTC; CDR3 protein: CASSYGLAGTYEQYF
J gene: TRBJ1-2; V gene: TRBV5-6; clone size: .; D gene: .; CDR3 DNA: TGTGCCAGCTCCAGGGATTATGGCTACACCTTC; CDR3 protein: CASSRDYGYTF
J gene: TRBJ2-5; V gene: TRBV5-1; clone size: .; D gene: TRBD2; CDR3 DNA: TGCGCCAGCAGCTTGGGGGACTTTAGCGGGAGTGGAGAGACCCAGTACTTC; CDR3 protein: CASSLGDFSGSGETQYF
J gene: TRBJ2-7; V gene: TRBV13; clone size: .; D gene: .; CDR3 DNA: TGTGCCAGCCCCATGGAGGTCTACGAGCAGTACTTC; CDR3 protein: CASPMEVYEQYF
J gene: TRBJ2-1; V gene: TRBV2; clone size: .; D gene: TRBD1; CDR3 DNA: TGTGCCAGCAGTCCTCCCGGGACAGCTTACAATGAGCAGTTCTTC; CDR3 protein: CASSPPGTAYNEQFF
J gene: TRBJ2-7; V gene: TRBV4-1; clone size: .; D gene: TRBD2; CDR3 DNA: TGCGCCAGCAGCCAGCCCACAGCGGGAAGTCCCTACGAGCAGTACTTC; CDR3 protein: CASSQPTAGSPYEQYF
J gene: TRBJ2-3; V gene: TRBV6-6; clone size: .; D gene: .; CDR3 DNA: TGTGCCAGCAGTAAGACTGATCTTACAGATACGCAGTATTTT; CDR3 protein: CASSKTDLTDTQYF
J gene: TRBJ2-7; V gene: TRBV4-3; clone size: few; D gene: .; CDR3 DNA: TGCGCCAGCAGCCAAGATCGTGCCACAGGGTACGAGCAGTACTTC; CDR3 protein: CASSQDRATGYEQYF
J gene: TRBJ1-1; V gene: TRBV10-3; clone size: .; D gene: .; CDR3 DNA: TGTGCCATCAGTGAAAGCCCGACAATGAACACTGAAGCTTTCTTT; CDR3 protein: CAISESPTMNTEAFF
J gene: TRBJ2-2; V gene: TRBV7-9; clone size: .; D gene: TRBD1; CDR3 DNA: TGTTCCAGCAGCTTCCCGCCGTTGGGACAGGGGAACACCGGGGAGCTGTTTTTT; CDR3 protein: CSSSFPPLGQGNTGELFF
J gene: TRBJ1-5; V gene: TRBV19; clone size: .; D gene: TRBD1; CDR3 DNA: TGTGCCAGTAGTGCTCGCGACAGGGGACAGGGCAATCAGCCCCAGCATTTT; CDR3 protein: CASSARDRGQGNQPQHF
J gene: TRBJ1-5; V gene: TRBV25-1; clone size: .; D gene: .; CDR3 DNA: TGTGCCAGCAGTGACGGTAACCTAGGGGGCAATCAGCCCCAGCATTTT; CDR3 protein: CASSDGNLGGNQPQHF
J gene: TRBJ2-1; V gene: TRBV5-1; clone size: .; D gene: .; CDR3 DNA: TGCGCCAGCAGCCTGGAGGGTTTGGGGGGCTACAATGAGCAGTTCTTC; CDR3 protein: CASSLEGLGGYNEQFF
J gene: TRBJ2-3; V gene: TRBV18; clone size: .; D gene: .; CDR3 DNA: TGTGCCAGCTCACCGGTGGACAGCCCAGATACGCAGTATTTT; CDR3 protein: CASSPVDSPDTQYF
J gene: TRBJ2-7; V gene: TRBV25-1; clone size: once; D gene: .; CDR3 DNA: TGTGCCAGCAGTGAAGGACGAGGGGGGCAGTACTTC; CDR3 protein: CASSEGRGGQYF
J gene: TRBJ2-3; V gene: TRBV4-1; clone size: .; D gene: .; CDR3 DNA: TGCGCCAGCAGCCGTGGGGGGAAAACAGATACGCAGTATTTT; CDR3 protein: CASSRGGKTDTQYF
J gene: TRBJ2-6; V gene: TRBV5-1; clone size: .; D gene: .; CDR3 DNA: TGCGCCAGCAGCTTGCTCCCTGGGGCCAACGTCCTGACTTTC; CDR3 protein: CASSLLPGANVLTF
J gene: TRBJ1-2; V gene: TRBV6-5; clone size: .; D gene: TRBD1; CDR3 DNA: TGTGCCAGCAGCCGTGACAGGGTGAACTATGGCTACACCTTC; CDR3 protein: CASSRDRVNYGYTF
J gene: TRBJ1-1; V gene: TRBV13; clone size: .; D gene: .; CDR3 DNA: TGTGCCAGCAGCTTCATGAACACTGAAGCTTTCTTT; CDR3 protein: CASSFMNTEAFF
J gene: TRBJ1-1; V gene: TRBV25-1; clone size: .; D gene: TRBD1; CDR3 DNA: TGTGCCAGTGGGGGACAGGCGAACACTGAAGCTTTCTTT; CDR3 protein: CASGGQANTEAFF
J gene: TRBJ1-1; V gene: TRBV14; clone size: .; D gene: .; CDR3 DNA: TGTGCCAGCAGCCCGGGGGGCAGAATGAACACTGAAGCTTTCTTT; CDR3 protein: CASSPGGRMNTEAFF
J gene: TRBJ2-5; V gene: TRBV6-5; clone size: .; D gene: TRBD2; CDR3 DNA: TGTGCCAGCAGCCCTACTAGCGGGAGCACGGAGACCCAGTACTTC; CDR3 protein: CASSPTSGSTETQYF
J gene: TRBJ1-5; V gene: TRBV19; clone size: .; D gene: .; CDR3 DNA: TGTGCCAGTAGTCCTAAGAGGTTTCGGCAGCCCCAGCATTTT; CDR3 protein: CASSPKRFRQPQHF
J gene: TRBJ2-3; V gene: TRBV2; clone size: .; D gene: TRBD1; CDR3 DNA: TGTGCCAGCACCCTCGGACAGGGGGTCGATACGCAGTATTTT; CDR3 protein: CASTLGQGVDTQYF
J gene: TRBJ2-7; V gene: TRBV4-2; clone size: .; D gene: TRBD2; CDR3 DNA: TGTGCCAGCAGTCGTACTAGCGGGAGCTCCTACGAGCAGTACTTC; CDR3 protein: CASSRTSGSSYEQYF
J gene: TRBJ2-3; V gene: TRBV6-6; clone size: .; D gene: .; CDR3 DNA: TGTGCCAGCAGTTACTCCGAGCGCGACACGCAGTATTTT; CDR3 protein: CASSYSERDTQYF
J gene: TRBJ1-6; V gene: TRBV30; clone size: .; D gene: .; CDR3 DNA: TGTGCCTGGAGTCTAATGCCGTCGCATTCACCCCTCCACTTT; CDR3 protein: CAWSLMPSHSPLHF
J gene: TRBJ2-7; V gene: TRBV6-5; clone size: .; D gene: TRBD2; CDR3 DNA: TGTGCCAGCAGTTACTCGGGCGGGGGGGATCACTACGAGCAGTACTTC; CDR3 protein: CASSYSGGGDHYEQYF
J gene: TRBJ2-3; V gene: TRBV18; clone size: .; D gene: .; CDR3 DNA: TGTGCCAGCTCACCACTTGCCTGGCAGGGTGACACAGATACGCAGTATTTT; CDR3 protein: CASSPLAWQGDTDTQYF
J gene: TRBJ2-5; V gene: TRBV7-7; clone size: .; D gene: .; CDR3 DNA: TGTGCCAGCAGTCCAGAGCGGTTGGGGACCCAGTACTTC; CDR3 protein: CASSPERLGTQYF
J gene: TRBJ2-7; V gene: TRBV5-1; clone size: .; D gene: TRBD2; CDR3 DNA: TGCGCCAGCAGCGCAGCGGGAGGGGCTTACGAGCAGTACTTC; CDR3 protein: CASSAAGGAYEQYF
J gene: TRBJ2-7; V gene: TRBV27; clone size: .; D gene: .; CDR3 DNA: TGTGCCAGCAGTTTGCAGGGCTACGAGCAGTACTTC; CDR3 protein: CASSLQGYEQYF
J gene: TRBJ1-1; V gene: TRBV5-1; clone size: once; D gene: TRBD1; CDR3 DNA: TGCGCCAGCAGCATGAGCGGGACAGGGTTTCCTAACACTGAAGCTTTCTTT; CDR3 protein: CASSMSGTGFPNTEAFF
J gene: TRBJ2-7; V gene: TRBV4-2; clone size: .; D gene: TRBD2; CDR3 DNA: TGTGCCAGCAGCCACCTCGGGGCGGGGGAAGGGTTCGAGCAGTACTTC; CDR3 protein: CASSHLGAGEGFEQYF
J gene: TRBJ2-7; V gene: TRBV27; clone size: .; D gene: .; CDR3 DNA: TGTGCCAGCAGCCCCTCGGGTTCCTACGAGCAGTACTTC; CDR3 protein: CASSPSGSYEQYF
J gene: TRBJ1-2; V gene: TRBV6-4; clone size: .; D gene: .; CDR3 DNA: TGTGCCAGCAGTGACTCGTGGAGGGACTATGGCTACACCTTC; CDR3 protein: CASSDSWRDYGYTF
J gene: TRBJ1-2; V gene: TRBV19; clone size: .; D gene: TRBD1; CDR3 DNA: TGTGCCAGTAGGACCTACAGGGGTCACTATGGCTACACCTTC; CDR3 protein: CASRTYRGHYGYTF
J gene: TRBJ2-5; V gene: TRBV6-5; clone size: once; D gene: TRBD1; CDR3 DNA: TGTGCCAGCAGTCGACAGGGGGCCGGGACCCAGTACTTC; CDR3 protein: CASSRQGAGTQYF
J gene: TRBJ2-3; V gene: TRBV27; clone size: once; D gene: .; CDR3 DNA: TGTGCCAGCAGTTTTCGAGTCGGGGAAGACACGCAGTATTTT; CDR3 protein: CASSFRVGEDTQYF
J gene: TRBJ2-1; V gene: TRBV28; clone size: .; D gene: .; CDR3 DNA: TGTGCCAGCGGCGGTCGACTGGCCTACAATGAGCAGTTCTTC; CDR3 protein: CASGGRLAYNEQFF
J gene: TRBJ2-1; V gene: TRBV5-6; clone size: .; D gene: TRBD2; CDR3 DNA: TGTGCCAGCAGCCCGACTAGCGGGAGCTACAATGAGCAGTTCTTC; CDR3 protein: CASSPTSGSYNEQFF
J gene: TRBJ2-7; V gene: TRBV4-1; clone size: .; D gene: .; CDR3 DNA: TGCGCCAGCAGCCAAGATATCGGGGTAGCCTACGAGCAGTACTTC; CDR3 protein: CASSQDIGVAYEQYF
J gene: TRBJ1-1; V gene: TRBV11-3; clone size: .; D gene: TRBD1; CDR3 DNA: TGTGCCAGCAGCCCGCGGACAGGGGCCACTGAAGCTTTCTTT; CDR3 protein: CASSPRTGATEAFF
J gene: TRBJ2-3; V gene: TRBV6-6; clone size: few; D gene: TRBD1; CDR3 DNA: TGTGCCAGCAGTGCTCGGGACAGGGGATCAGATACGCAGTATTTT; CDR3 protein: CASSARDRGSDTQYF
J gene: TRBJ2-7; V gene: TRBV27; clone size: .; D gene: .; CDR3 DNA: TGTGCCAGCAGTTTATCGACTCATAGGCCACTCAAACGGGCCTACGAGCAGTACTTC; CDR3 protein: CASSLSTHRPLKRAYEQYF
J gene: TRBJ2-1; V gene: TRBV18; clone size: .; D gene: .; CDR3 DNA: TGTGCCAGCTCGAAACTGAGTACCCTGCCCCTTTATGAGCAGTTCTTC; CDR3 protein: CASSKLSTLPLYEQFF
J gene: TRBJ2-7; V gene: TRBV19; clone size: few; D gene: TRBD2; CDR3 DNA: TGTGCCAGTAGTAGACTAGCGGGCGATTCTACGACCGAGCAGTACTTC; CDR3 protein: CASSRLAGDSTTEQYF
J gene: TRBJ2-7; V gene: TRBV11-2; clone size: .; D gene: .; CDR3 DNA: TGTGCCAGCAGTGCCCAGGATTTTCCCTACGAGCAGTACTTC; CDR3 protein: CASSAQDFPYEQYF
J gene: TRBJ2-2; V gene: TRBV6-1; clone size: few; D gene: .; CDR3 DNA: TGTGCCAGCAGTGGCGGGACAGTTTCGAACACCGGGGAGCTGTTTTTT; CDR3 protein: CASSGGTVSNTGELFF